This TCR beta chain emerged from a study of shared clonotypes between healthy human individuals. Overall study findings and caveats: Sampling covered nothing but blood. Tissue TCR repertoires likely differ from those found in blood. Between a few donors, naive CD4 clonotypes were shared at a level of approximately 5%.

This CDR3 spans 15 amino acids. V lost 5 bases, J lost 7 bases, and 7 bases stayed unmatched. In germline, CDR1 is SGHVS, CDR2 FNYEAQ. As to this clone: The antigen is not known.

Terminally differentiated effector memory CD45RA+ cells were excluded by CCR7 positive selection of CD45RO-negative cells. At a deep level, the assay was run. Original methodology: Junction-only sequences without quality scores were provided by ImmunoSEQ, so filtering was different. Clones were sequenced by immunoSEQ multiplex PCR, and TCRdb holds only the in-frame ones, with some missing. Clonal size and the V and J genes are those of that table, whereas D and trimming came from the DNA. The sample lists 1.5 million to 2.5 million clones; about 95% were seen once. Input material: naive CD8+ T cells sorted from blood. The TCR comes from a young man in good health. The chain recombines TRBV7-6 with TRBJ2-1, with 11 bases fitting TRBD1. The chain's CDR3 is CASSLGTGGENEQFF. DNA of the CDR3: TGTGCCAGCAGCCTAGGGACAGGGGGTGAGAATGAGCAGTTCTTC.